The 23 T cell receptor beta chains below come from one sample, sequenced in a study of T-cell reconstitution after alpha-beta-depleted transplantation in children. Preparation of the TCRbeta library was carried out with unique molecular identifiers. TCRdb re-analysed the PCR reads in MiXCR, keeping a single row per CDR3 protein. Of 600,000 or so distinct CDR3 sequences in the sample, under 30% are singletons; the top ten hold 13% to 15%. Material: PBMCs, mostly from graft donor cells, obtained 360 days after TCRalphabeta/CD19-depleted stem cell transplant. The receptor source for this set is a boy younger than two who had a stem cell transplant for acute myeloid leukemia, so the T cells may come from the graft donor.

CDR3 loop: CSARAGVNYEQYV. In DNA form, the CDR3 reads TGCAGTGCTAGAGCGGGCGTGAACTACGAGCAGTACGTC. V gene TRBV20-1 combines with J gene TRBJ2-7, with D unclear. Germline-derived CDR1 and CDR2 are DFQATT and SNEGSKA (reference sequence). CDR3 length equals 13 residues. V was shortened by 1 base and J by 3 bases, with 10 bases between the two germline ends.

This chain connects TRBV4-3 to TRBJ2-7; perhaps D is TRBD1 or TRBD2 (5 bases each). The V gene lost 5 bases and the J gene lost 9 bases, with 11 bases spanning the gap. The CDR3 extends over 11 amino acids. The V gene's germline CDR1 is LGHNA and CDR2 YSLEER. The CDR3 is CASSGSGGQYF. The CDR3 DNA follows: TGCGCCAGCAGCGGTTCTGGGGGGCAGTACTTC.

This clonotype has just a few counts. The J gene is TRBJ2-3, the V gene TRBV12-3 or TRBV12-4, with 9 nucleotides matching TRBD2. V shed 7 bases, J shed 1 base, and the junction held 9 bases outside the gene matches. The CDR3 contains 16 residues. CDR3 loop: CASKPSGTSRTDTQYF. CDR3 bases: TGTGCCAGCAAGCCATCCGGGACTAGCCGCACAGATACGCAGTATTTT.

Here the CDR3 reads CATSVRGTYNEQFF. The DNA for the CDR3 is TGTGCCACCAGTGTCCGGGGGACCTACAATGAGCAGTTCTTC. V and J are TRBV24-1 and TRBJ2-1; possible D gene TRBD2, 6 bases. The CDR3 loop spans 14 amino acids. Per the germline V gene, CDR1 is KGHDR and CDR2 is SFDVKD. V lost 5 bases and J lost 2, with 9 bases in between.

This clonotype was recorded at least ten times. The rearrangement joins TRBV7-9 to TRBJ2-1; weak D call: TRBD1 (7 bases). Between the trimmed V and J ends, which lost 3 bases and 8 bases, there was a span of 17 bases. The CDR3 length is 15 residues. Per germline, CDR1 SEHNR and CDR2 FQNEAQ (reference sequence). The CDR3 DNA reads TGTGCCAGCAGCTTTTGGACCCAGGGGGGCGATGAGCAGTTCTTC. Protein sequence: CASSFWTQGGDEQFF.

The CDR3 nucleotides are TGTGCCAGCAGCTTACGACAGGCCCTTGGGGGAGCTTTCTTT. Protein sequence: CASSLRQALGGAFF. The chain combines TRBV7-2 with TRBJ1-1; a possible D gene is TRBD1 (6 bases). CDR3 length equals 14 residues. CDR1 SGHTA and CDR2 FQGNSA come from the germline V gene. Trimming shortened V by 2 bases and J by 10 bases, and 17 bases separated the two germline ends.

Ten or more counts support this clonotype. This chain joins TRBV2 and TRBJ2-7; D gene ambiguous. Deletions cut 6 bases from V and 4 bases from J, with 19 bases between. This CDR3 has 15 amino acids. Germline CDR1 and CDR2: SNHLY and FYNNEI. CDR3 residues: CASRLGRRGYYEQYV. The CDR3 coding sequence is TGTGCCAGCAGATTAGGGCGACGCGGTTATTACGAGCAGTACGTC.

The chain carries TRBV7-9 and TRBJ2-1; D is possibly TRBD1 (5 bases). The CDR3 is 13 amino acids. Germline V lookup: CDR1 SEHNR, CDR2 FQNEAQ (reference sequence). Trimming cost V 5 bases and J 9 bases, with 14 bases left between them. DNA for the CDR3: TGTGCCAGCAGCGTCGCCTTGGGGCCTGAGCAGTTCTTC. Protein: CASSVALGPEQFF.

This clonotype has at least ten counts. The CDR3 nucleotides are TGTGCCAGCAGCCTCGGCGGGACGCCCTCCTATGAGCAGTTCTTC. This translates into CASSLGGTPSYEQFF. The rearrangement links TRBV5-6 to TRBJ2-1; possibly TRBD2 for D (6 bases). The CDR3 sequence is 15 residues long. Germline V gives CDR1 SGHDT, CDR2 YYEEEE. V lost 4 bases and J lost 8, with 19 bases in between.

There are many counts of this clonotype. The chain combines TRBV20-1 with TRBJ2-1; 7 nucleotides agree with TRBD2. There are 10 residues in the CDR3. Germline V lookup: CDR1 DFQATT, CDR2 SNEGSKA (reference sequence). V was clipped by 8 bases and J by 13 bases; unmatched bases: 8. The chain's CDR3 is CSYGLGQQFF. CDR3 sequence (DNA): TGCAGTTATGGACTAGGCCAACAGTTCTTC.

DNA of the CDR3: TGCAGTGCTAGAGATCCTCTACTAGCGGTCCCCCAAGAGACCCAGTACTTC. Translated, it gives CSARDPLLAVPQETQYF. This rearrangement joins TRBV20-1 to TRBJ2-5; 8 bases align to TRBD2. V dropped 0 bases and J dropped 1; count of bases not matched to a gene: 10. The CDR3 runs 17 residues. CDR1 and CDR2 (germline): DFQATT, SNEGSKA (reference sequence).

The chain has TRBV6-1 and TRBJ1-2, with 9 bases matching TRBD1. From germline, CDR1 is MNHNS and CDR2 SASEGT. V dropped 2 bases and J dropped 7; count of bases not matched to a gene: 8. This CDR3 region has 15 residues. The CDR3 DNA sequence: TGTGCCAGCAGTGAATCAGGGACAGGGACCCTTGGCTACACCTTC. Translating it yields CASSESGTGTLGYTF.

The table lists this clonotype with a count of one. This chain uses TRBV5-1 with TRBJ1-6, with 7 bases matching TRBD1. The germline V gene has CDR1 SGHRS and CDR2 YFSETQ. This CDR3 is 14 amino acids long. Losses at the gene ends were 3 bases for V and 7 bases for J; bases not matched to a gene: 4. The CDR3 bases are TGCGCCAGCAGCTGGGGACAGACCAATTCACCCCTCCACTTT. Translation gives CASSWGQTNSPLHF.

J is TRBJ2-1 and V is TRBV20-1; 16 bases agree with TRBD2. Per germline, CDR1 DFQATT and CDR2 SNEGSKA (reference sequence). J lost 8 bases, V lost 0 bases, and 10 bases had no gene match. There are 18 residues in the CDR3. The CDR3 sequence is CSAREGTGTSGGGYEQFF. The DNA for the CDR3 is TGCAGTGCTAGAGAGGGTACCGGGACTAGCGGGGGGGGTTATGAGCAGTTCTTC.

This clonotype was detected a few times. J is TRBJ2-1 and V is TRBV6-2 or TRBV6-3, with D perhaps TRBD1 or TRBD2 (6 bases each). The germline CDR1 and CDR2 sequences are MNHEY and SVGEGT. Trimming removed 5 bases at V and 2 bases at J, with 13 bases between. The CDR3 contains 15 residues. The CDR3 region has the DNA TGTGCCAGCAGTCTCCCGGGGGCAGCCTACAATGAGCAGTTCTTC. This translates into CASSLPGAAYNEQFF.

This chain joins TRBV10-3 and TRBJ2-5; no definite D call. The germline gives CDR1 ENHRY, CDR2 SYGVKD. The length of the CDR3 is 14 residues. The ends were cut back, 6 bases at V and 3 bases at J, with 14 bases in the middle. The CDR3 nucleotides are TGTGCCATCAGCGGCGAGATCTCTAAAGAGACCCAGTACTTC. Its protein product is CAISGEISKETQYF.

The rearrangement uses TRBV20-1 and TRBJ2-4; D unclear. The CDR3 is 13 residues long. The germline CDR1 and CDR2 sequences are DFQATT and SNEGSKA (reference sequence). V dropped 4 bases and J dropped 0 bases, with 7 bases sitting between them. Here the CDR3 reads CSANEGAKNIQYF. The CDR3 nucleotides read TGCAGTGCTAACGAAGGAGCCAAAAACATTCAGTACTTC.

This clonotype was seen repeatedly, ten times or more. J is TRBJ2-1 and V is TRBV12-3 or TRBV12-4; 7 bases are a match to TRBD2. There are 16 residues in the CDR3. Unmatched junction bases numbered 10, after V lost 6 bases and J lost 2 bases. The CDR3: CASSGGWAAPYNEQFF. The CDR3 bases are TGTGCCAGCAGCGGGGGGTGGGCAGCCCCCTACAATGAGCAGTTCTTC.

J is TRBJ1-1 and V is TRBV29-1, with 7 bases aligning to TRBD1. The trim removed 2 bases at V and 4 bases at J, leaving 10 bases unmatched. The germline CDR1 and CDR2 sequences are SQVTM and ANQGSEA. The CDR3 spans 15 residues. The CDR3 protein is CSVELVHRGGTEAFF. The CDR3 DNA is TGCAGCGTTGAACTGGTCCACAGGGGCGGCACTGAAGCTTTCTTT.

This clonotype was counted between two and nine times. This may be a read error, as it is one base from a much larger clone. The chain joins TRBV10-3 to TRBJ2-7; 7 bases are a match to TRBD1. Germline-derived CDR1 and CDR2 are ENHRY and SYGVKD. V shed 6 bases, J shed 8 bases, and the junction held 7 bases outside the gene matches. This CDR3 spans 12 amino acids. Here the CDR3 reads CAISLQGIQQYF. In nucleotides, the CDR3 is TGTGCCATCAGCTTACAGGGGATCCAGCAGTACTTC.

This clonotype was recorded a few times. The chain has TRBV7-9 and TRBJ1-2; 9 nucleotides line up with TRBD1. V lost 4 bases and J lost 1; bases outside the gene matches: 4. Per germline, CDR1 SEHNR and CDR2 FQNEAQ (reference sequence). The CDR3 runs to 15 residues. For the CDR3, the DNA is TGTGCCAGCAGCTCGGGACAGGGATATAACTATGGCTACACCTTC. Its translation: CASSSGQGYNYGYTF. The full variable domain, rest sourced from reference TRBV7-9 and TRBJ1-2, is DTGVSQNPRHKITKRGQNVTFRCDPISEHNRLYWYRQTLGQGPEFLTYFQNEAQLEKSRLLSDRFSAERPKGSFSTLEIQRTEQGDSAMYLCASSSGQGYNYGYTFGSGTRLTVV.

The chain recombines TRBV3-1 with TRBJ2-2; D is undetermined. The V gene's germline CDR1 is LGHDT and CDR2 YNNKEL (reference sequence). Trimming took off 3 bases at V and 6 bases at J, with 8 bases between the two ends. The CDR3 consists of 13 residues. The DNA for the CDR3 is TGTGCCAGCAGCCAGGGCAAGCCCGGGGAGCTGTTTTTT. Its protein product is CASSQGKPGELFF.

This clonotype has a count of ten or more. The rearrangement links TRBV5-1 to TRBJ2-1; 9 bases fit TRBD2. The trim removed 0 bases at V and 2 bases at J, leaving 6 bases unmatched. CDR1 SGHRS and CDR2 YFSETQ come from the germline V gene. The CDR3 has 17 residues. For the CDR3, the DNA is TGCGCCAGCAGCTTGGATGTTAGCGGGGGACCCTACAATGAGCAGTTCTTC. It yields the protein CASSLDVSGGPYNEQFF. The full variable domain, in which reference TRBV5-1 and TRBJ2-1 provide the parts outside the CDR3, is KAGVTQTPRYLIKTRGQQVTLSCSPISGHRSVSWYQQTPGQGLQFLFEYFSETQRNKGNFPGRFSGRQFSNSRSEMNVSTLELGDSALYLCASSLDVSGGPYNEQFFGPGTRLTVL.